The 20 T cell receptor beta chains given below trace back to one sample, sequenced in a study of regulatory T cells in long-lasting Graves disease. In building TCR beta libraries, iRepertoire HTBI primers were used together with Arm-PCR of CDR3 regions. TCRdb independently ran MiXCR on the multiplex PCR reads; one entry per CDR3 protein. There are 540,000 or so distinct CDR3 sequences in the sample; roughly 13% occur only once, and 10% lies in the top ten. The sample's time point: newly diagnosed GD, antithyroid drugs for less than 3 months. PBMC RNA was the source of the TCR library. The same specimen was also included in a second study, on T cells in Graves' hyperthyroidism and ophthalmopathy.

Sequencing was performed on peripheral blood mononuclear cells (PBMCs), taken at new diagnosis, from a patient treated with antithyroid drugs. All receptors come from a man between 25 and 39 years old with Graves disease.

The chain has TRBV7-2 and TRBJ2-3; maybe TRBD1 (6 bases). Trimming left V 6 bases short and J 1 base short, with 17 bases between. The CDR3 is 16 residues long. The germline CDR1 and CDR2 sequences are SGHTA and FQGNSA. The CDR3 DNA reads TGTGCCAGCAGTATACTGACAGGTGGGGGCACAGATACGCAGTATTTT. This translates into CASSILTGGGTDTQYF.

This clonotype was counted ten times or more. J is TRBJ2-1 and V is TRBV29-1; TRBD1 is a possible D gene (6 bases). The CDR3 length is 13 residues. V lost 6 bases and J 5 bases, leaving 14 bases between the germline ends. CDR1 SQVTM and CDR2 ANQGSEA come from the germline V gene. In DNA form, the CDR3 reads TGCAGCGTCGACGGGGACAACCACAATGAGCAGTTCTTC. As protein: CSVDGDNHNEQFF.

The genes are TRBV7-2 and TRBJ1-5; no reliable D call. The CDR3 contains 13 residues. The ends were cut back, 1 base at V and 5 bases at J, with 6 bases in the middle. Germline loops: CDR1 SGHTA, CDR2 FQGNSA. The CDR3 nucleotides read TGTGCCAGCAGCTTAGTGGGCCATCAGCCCCAGCATTTT. Translation: CASSLVGHQPQHF.

The chain is built from TRBV29-1 and TRBJ1-1, with D perhaps matching TRBD1 (6 bases). The germline V gene encodes CDR1 SQVTM and CDR2 ANQGSEA. The germline V and J ends were trimmed by 4 bases and 4 bases, with 13 bases remaining between them. The CDR3 consists of 13 residues. The CDR3 protein is CSVGGGGSTEAFF. CDR3 in DNA: TGCAGCGTTGGAGGGGGGGGGTCCACTGAAGCTTTCTTT.

The rearrangement links TRBV6-1 to TRBJ2-7; TRBD1 aligns across 10 bases. CDR1 MNHNS and CDR2 SASEGT come from the germline V gene. The CDR3 runs to 13 residues. The trim removed 10 bases at V and 6 bases at J, leaving 9 bases unmatched. The CDR3 region has the DNA TGTGCCACCAGAGGACAGGGGGTCTCCGAGCAGTACTTC. Translating it yields CATRGQGVSEQYF.

This clonotype was detected ten times or more. The J gene is TRBJ2-7, the V gene TRBV24-1; D not certain. CDR3 size: 12 residues. CDR1 and CDR2 from the germline V gene are KGHDR and SFDVKD. Trimming took off 4 bases at V and 4 bases at J, with 7 bases between the two ends. The CDR3 bases are TGTGCCACCAGTGAAGACGCATACGAGCAGTACTTC. Translated: CATSEDAYEQYF.

This clonotype was seen a handful of times. The chain recombines TRBV10-3 with TRBJ2-5; weak D call: TRBD2 (6 bases). There are 13 residues in the CDR3. V lost 4 bases and J 3 bases, leaving 9 bases between the germline ends. In germline, CDR1 is ENHRY, CDR2 SYGVKD. CDR3 DNA sequence: TGTGCCATCAGTGGACCGGGAGAAGAGACCCAGTACTTC. It is translated as CAISGPGEETQYF.

This clonotype was counted at least ten times. The chain recombines TRBV10-3 with TRBJ1-1; D perhaps matches TRBD1 (5 bases). V lost 0 bases, J lost 10 bases, and 9 bases lay in between. Looked up from germline, CDR1 is ENHRY and CDR2 is SYGVKD. CDR3 length equals 12 residues. This CDR3 is CAISESWGVAFF. The CDR3 region has the DNA TGTGCCATCAGTGAGTCGTGGGGGGTAGCTTTCTTT.

The chain uses TRBV11-2 and TRBJ2-6; the D is unclear. Germline V gene data show CDR1 as SGHAT and CDR2 as FQNNGV. Trimming took 1 base from V and 0 from J, leaving 13 bases between them. CDR3 length: 18 amino acids. CDR3 loop: CASSLVAASYSGANVLTF. CDR3 sequence (DNA): TGTGCCAGCAGCTTAGTGGCAGCCAGCTACTCTGGGGCCAACGTCCTGACTTTC. The whole variable domain, filled in from reference TRBV11-2 and TRBJ2-6, reads EAGVAQSPRYKIIEKRQSVAFWCNPISGHATLYWYQQILGQGPKLLIQFQNNGVVDDSQLPKDRFSAERLKGVDSTLKIQPAKLEDSAVYLCASSLVAASYSGANVLTFGAGSRLTVL.

The chain recombines TRBV19 with TRBJ2-7; 8 bases are a match to TRBD1. The germline gives CDR1 LNHDA, CDR2 SQIVND (reference sequence). V shed 7 bases, J shed 3 bases, and the junction held 11 bases outside the gene matches. The CDR3 length is 15 residues. CDR3 DNA: TGTGCCAGTAAGGAGTTTCAGGGGGCTAACTACGAGCAGTACTTC. It codes for CASKEFQGANYEQYF.

This clonotype was picked up a small number of times. The rearrangement uses TRBV10-3 and TRBJ1-2, with TRBD1 identical over 10 bases. Germline CDR1 ENHRY, CDR2 SYGVKD. With 10 bases clipped from V and 4 bases from J, the junction kept 9 bases outside the gene matches. The CDR3 totals 14 residues. The CDR3 here is CATRQGASTYGYTF. The CDR3 DNA is TGTGCCACTAGACAGGGGGCCTCTACCTATGGCTACACCTTC.

This clonotype has a handful of counts. The chain joins TRBV4-1 to TRBJ1-6; D is ambiguous. Germline V CDR1 and CDR2: MGHRA, YSYEKL. Trimming removed 0 bases at V and 11 bases at J, with 11 bases between. This CDR3 is 14 amino acids long. The CDR3: CASSQEAGRAPLHF. Here the CDR3 DNA reads TGCGCCAGCAGCCAAGAAGCAGGAAGGGCACCCCTCCACTTT.

This clonotype was observed at least ten times. The chain is built from TRBV29-1 and TRBJ2-1, with 11 bases fitting TRBD2. V dropped 7 bases and J dropped 7; count of bases not matched to a gene: 12. CDR1 and CDR2 from the germline V gene are SQVTM and ANQGSEA. The CDR3 has 15 residues. CDR3 amino acids: CSARGELAGGNEQFF. The CDR3, as DNA: TGCAGCGCCCGAGGGGAATTAGCGGGGGGGAATGAGCAGTTCTTC.

This clonotype was counted at least ten times. The V call is TRBV20-1, the J call TRBJ2-4, with TRBD2 matching 11 bases. After removal of 1 base from V and 4 bases from J, the junction contained 3 bases not matched to a gene. Germline V CDR1 and CDR2: DFQATT, SNEGSKA (reference sequence). This CDR3 is 15 amino acids long. This chain's CDR3 is CSARGLAGIKNIQYF. The CDR3 DNA sequence: TGCAGTGCTAGAGGACTAGCGGGGATTAAAAACATTCAGTACTTC.

This clonotype was recorded many times. The genes are TRBV29-1 and TRBJ2-2, with 8 bases identical to TRBD1. The CDR3 has 13 amino acids. In germline, CDR1 is SQVTM, CDR2 ANQGSEA. The V and J ends lost 4 bases and 5 bases, in that order; junction bases with no gene match: 3. The CDR3 nucleotides are TGCAGCGTTGCGGGACAGGCTACCGGGGAGCTGTTTTTT. Its translation: CSVAGQATGELFF.

This clonotype was detected ten times or more. The chain links TRBV11-3 to TRBJ2-1; TRBD1 agrees at 9 bases. The germline V gene encodes CDR1 SGHNT and CDR2 YENEEA. This CDR3 has 16 amino acids. The V segment lost 4 bases and the J segment 11 bases; nucleotides outside the gene matches: 15. The CDR3, as DNA: TGTGCCAGCAGCTCGTACCGGGACAGGGACCCGGGGAAGCAGTTCTTC. The encoded protein is CASSSYRDRDPGKQFF.

This chain uses TRBV29-1 with TRBJ2-3; no clear D. This CDR3 contains 14 residues. V gave up 3 bases and J gave up 0 bases, with 10 bases separating them. In germline, CDR1 is SQVTM, CDR2 ANQGSEA. The DNA for the CDR3 is TGCAGCGTTGATTTTACCGGGAGCACAGATACGCAGTATTTT. It specifies CSVDFTGSTDTQYF.

The sample holds a few counts of this clonotype. J is TRBJ1-4 and V is TRBV7-2; possible D gene TRBD1, 5 bases. This CDR3 region has 16 residues. V shed 5 bases and J shed 2 bases, with 15 bases lying between them. From germline, CDR1 is SGHTA and CDR2 FQGNSA. The CDR3 DNA sequence: TGTGCCAGCAGCCTGGGTCGGACAAGGACTAATGAAAAACTGTTTTTT. It yields the protein CASSLGRTRTNEKLFF.

This clonotype occurred a few times. The V gene is TRBV18, the J gene TRBJ1-5; TRBD1 might be the D (5 bases). CDR1 KGHSH and CDR2 LQKENI come from the germline V gene. The CDR3 extends over 14 amino acids. V was cut by 1 base and J by 6 bases, with 10 bases left in between. CDR3 DNA sequence: TGTGCCAGCTCACCACGGGGAGGGACTCAGCCCCAGCATTTT. It specifies CASSPRGGTQPQHF.

In its sample, this clonotype was seen many times. The chain uses TRBV29-1 and TRBJ2-5; 8 bases agree with TRBD1. V shed 3 bases, J shed 5 bases, and the junction held 2 bases outside the gene matches. CDR1 and CDR2 from the germline V gene are SQVTM and ANQGSEA. The CDR3 runs 12 residues. CDR3 sequence (DNA): TGCAGCGTTGACAGGGGGCGCGAGACCCAGTACTTC. This codes for CSVDRGRETQYF. The full variable domain, with the rest looked up from reference TRBV29-1 and TRBJ2-5, is SAVISQKPSRDICQRGTSLTIQCQVDSQVTMMFWYRQQPGQSLTLIATANQGSEATYESGFVIDKFPISRPNLTFSTLTVSNMSPEDSSIYLCSVDRGRETQYFGPGTRLLVL.